The 27 T cell receptor beta chains below come from one sample, sequenced in a study of technical replicates of blood from several donors. Sequenced by immunoSEQ multiplex PCR; TCRdb stores in-frame clones only, minus some. This table has about 88,000 clones, 85% to 95% appearing once. Specimen: T cells isolated from PBMCs. The receptors shown here come from a human donor in good health.

The chain employs TRBV7-9 and TRBJ1-4; no clear D gene. CDR1 is SEHNR, CDR2 FQNEAQ, per germline (reference sequence). This CDR3 has 15 residues. Trimming left V 6 bases short and J 5 bases short, with 16 bases between. Here the CDR3 reads CASSPGYTRNEKLFF. The CDR3 DNA sequence: TGTGCCAGCAGTCCCGGTTATACTAGAAATGAAAAACTGTTTTTT.

The chain carries TRBV29-1 and TRBJ2-7; TRBD1 agrees at 7 bases. The CDR3 consists of 12 residues. CDR1 SQVTM and CDR2 ANQGSEA come from the germline V gene. J was trimmed by 3 bases and V by 7 bases; bases with no gene match: 6. The CDR3 is CSGTGTDYEQYF. CDR3 in DNA: TGCAGCGGGACCGGGACAGACTACGAGCAGTACTTC.

This chain connects TRBV2 to TRBJ2-7, with 7 positions matching TRBD1. The CDR3 has 16 residues. Germline lookup yields CDR1 SNHLY and CDR2 FYNNEI. After removal of 8 bases from V and 0 bases from J, the junction contained 13 bases not matched to a gene. The CDR3 sequence is CASLMVDRDSSYEQYF. CDR3 coding DNA: TGTGCCAGCTTGATGGTAGACCGGGACAGCTCCTACGAGCAGTACTTC.

J is TRBJ1-1 and V is TRBV10-3, with a tentative D call TRBD1 (5 bases). Trimming took 0 bases from V and 3 from J, leaving 8 bases between them. CDR3 size: 14 residues. Germline-derived CDR1 and CDR2 are ENHRY and SYGVKD. CDR3 bases: TGTGCCATCAGTGAGTCTGGCAGGGACACTGAAGCTTTCTTT. This encodes CAISESGRDTEAFF.

This clone was seen only once. J is TRBJ1-5 and V is TRBV2; D call uncertain. CDR3 size: 14 residues. V was cut by 1 base and J by 3 bases, with 7 bases left in between. The V gene's germline CDR1 is SNHLY and CDR2 FYNNEI. The CDR3 spells CASSEGGNNQPQHF. In nucleotides, the CDR3 is TGTGCCAGCAGTGAAGGAGGGAACAATCAGCCCCAGCATTTT.

The chain employs TRBV4-2 and TRBJ2-5; D is possibly TRBD2 (5 bases). Germline CDR1 is LGHNA and CDR2 is YNFKEQ. CDR3 length: 17 amino acids. Trimming left V 2 bases short and J 1 base short, with 17 bases between. CDR3 sequence reads: CASSQNPTLALQETQYF. Written as DNA, the CDR3 is TGTGCCAGCAGCCAAAATCCCACCCTAGCCCTCCAAGAGACCCAGTACTTC.

This rearrangement joins TRBV18 to TRBJ1-1; tentative D call: TRBD1 (5 bases). The germline CDR1 and CDR2 sequences are KGHSH and LQKENI. Trimming took off 0 bases at V and 1 base at J, with 15 bases between the two ends. The CDR3 sequence is 17 residues long. The CDR3 DNA reads as TGTGCCAGCTCACCACCCTCTCGTCAGGGATGGAACACTGAAGCTTTCTTT. Translating gives CASSPPSRQGWNTEAFF.

The CDR3 spells CASSATGVGGEQYF. CDR3 coding DNA: TGTGCCAGCAGCGCAACGGGGGTAGGTGGCGAGCAGTACTTC. The genes are TRBV9 and TRBJ2-7; perhaps TRBD2 as D (6 bases). Trimming pared 3 bases from V and 6 bases from J, leaving 16 bases between. This CDR3 spans 14 amino acids. Germline V lookup: CDR1 SGDLS, CDR2 YYNGEE. Full variable domain (remainder filled in from reference TRBV9 and TRBJ2-7): DSGVTQTPKHLITATGQRVTLRCSPRSGDLSVYWYQQSLDQGLQFLIQYYNGEERAKGNILERFSAQQFPDLHSELNLSSLELGDSALYFCASSATGVGGEQYFGPGTRLTVT.

This clone was counted once. The chain joins TRBV27 to TRBJ2-7, with D possibly TRBD1 on 5 matching bases. V lost 10 bases, J lost 3 bases, and 16 bases lay in between. Germline assignment: CDR1 MNHEY and CDR2 SMNVEV (reference sequence). This CDR3 has 13 residues. The CDR3 here is CATRAGSNYEQYF. CDR3 sequence (DNA): TGTGCCACCCGGGCAGGGTCCAACTACGAGCAGTACTTC.

This sequence joins TRBV28 and TRBJ2-4; D may be TRBD1 (6 bases). Germline values: CDR1 MDHEN, CDR2 SYDVKM. Trimming shortened V by 2 bases and J by 9 bases, and 17 bases separated the two germline ends. CDR3 length: 15 residues. CDR3 residues: CASSLPRDRRGIQYF. For the CDR3, the DNA is TGTGCCAGCAGTTTACCCCGTGACAGGCGAGGCATTCAGTACTTC.

The V call is TRBV28, the J call TRBJ2-3, with D possibly matching TRBD1 (6 bases). This CDR3 spans 13 amino acids. Germline loops: CDR1 MDHEN, CDR2 SYDVKM. Deletions cut 6 bases from V and 6 bases from J, with 13 bases between. This CDR3 reads CASSSRGHDTQYF. The CDR3 DNA follows: TGTGCCAGCAGCTCCCGGGGACACGATACGCAGTATTTT.

The chain carries TRBV25-1 and TRBJ2-7, with 7 bases matching TRBD1. J lost 6 bases, V lost 6 bases, and 11 bases had no gene match. CDR1 MGHDK and CDR2 SYGVNS come from the germline V gene. This CDR3 spans 14 amino acids. As DNA, the CDR3 is TGTGCCAGCAGAGATCAGGGGCCAGGGGGCGAGCAGTACTTC. It codes for CASRDQGPGGEQYF.

The genes are TRBV18 and TRBJ1-5; D is ambiguous. Germline CDR1 is KGHSH and CDR2 is LQKENI. Trimming took 6 bases from V and 3 from J, leaving 15 bases between them. The CDR3 extends over 15 amino acids. Here the CDR3 reads CASSNQRQANQPQHF. The CDR3 DNA follows: TGTGCCAGCTCCAACCAACGGCAGGCCAATCAGCCCCAGCATTTT.

The count of this clone is one. The rearrangement joins TRBV27 to TRBJ2-5, with D uncertain. The CDR3 contains 11 residues. CDR1 and CDR2 from the germline V gene are MNHEY and SMNVEV (reference sequence). Trimming shortened V by 6 bases and J by 5 bases, and 7 bases separated the two germline ends. CDR3 region: CASSLGETQYF. The CDR3 nucleotides read TGTGCCAGCAGCCTAGGCGAGACCCAGTACTTC.

The chain combines TRBV6-6 with TRBJ1-2, with D perhaps TRBD1 (5 bases). V was shortened by 6 bases and J by 4 bases, with 15 bases between the two germline ends. The CDR3 has 14 residues. CDR1 and CDR2 from the germline V gene are MNHNY and SVGAGI (reference sequence). CDR3 DNA sequence: TGTGCCAGCAGCGTAATGGTAGGGGCCTATGGCTACACCTTC. Its protein is CASSVMVGAYGYTF.

This rearrangement joins TRBV5-1 to TRBJ2-2, with 7 bases aligning to TRBD2. Looked up from germline, CDR1 is SGHRS and CDR2 is YFSETQ. CDR3 length equals 17 residues. Trimming took 6 bases from V and 5 from J; bases not matched to a gene: 16. CDR3 region: CASTKLAGVAATGELFF. CDR3 nucleotides: TGCGCCAGCACCAAATTGGCGGGAGTGGCGGCAACCGGGGAGCTGTTTTTT.

The chain has TRBV2 and TRBJ2-7, with a possible D match to TRBD1 (6 bases). The germline V gene encodes CDR1 SNHLY and CDR2 FYNNEI. This CDR3 spans 13 amino acids. CDR3 region: CASSVRPTDSIRV. In nucleotides, the CDR3 is TGTGCCAGCAGCGTTCGACCAACGGACAGTATAAGGGTT.

V and J are TRBV28 and TRBJ2-7; 8 nucleotides agree with TRBD2. Germline lookup yields CDR1 MDHEN and CDR2 SYDVKM. The J segment lost 4 bases and the V segment lost 3 bases, leaving 8 bases of the junction unmatched. The CDR3 is 15 residues long. The CDR3 bases are TGTGCCAGCAGTTTCCTCGGTAGCGGGATTTACGAGCAGTACTTC. Encoded protein: CASSFLGSGIYEQYF.

This sequence joins TRBV7-2 and TRBJ1-2; no definite D call. The CDR3 sequence is 12 residues long. Trimming stripped 5 bases from V and 5 bases from J, with 9 bases between. The germline V gene has CDR1 SGHTA and CDR2 FQGNSA. The CDR3 here is CASSPVQYGYTF. The DNA of the CDR3 is TGTGCCAGCAGCCCCGTACAGTATGGCTACACCTTC.

CDR3 in amino acids: CASSSPRETKNIQYF. CDR3 bases: TGTGCCAGCAGCTCCCCGAGGGAGACCAAAAACATTCAGTACTTC. The chain employs TRBV21-1 and TRBJ2-4; the table calls TRBD2, which could not be checked here. TRBV21-1 is labeled a pseudogene. The CDR3 length is 15 residues.

The chain joins TRBV6-5 to TRBJ1-3; D gene ambiguous. V shed 0 bases and J shed 0 bases, with 6 bases lying between them. Germline V gene data show CDR1 as MNHEY and CDR2 as SVGAGI. This CDR3 region has 15 residues. CDR3 sequence (DNA): TGTGCCAGCAGTTACTCATCAGGCTCTGGAAACACCATATATTTT. Translating gives CASSYSSGSGNTIYF.

The chain couples TRBV29-1 to TRBJ1-1; a weak D match, TRBD1 (5 bases). CDR3 length: 11 amino acids. CDR1 is SQVTM, CDR2 ANQGSEA, per germline. CDR3 sequence reads: CTTAGDSEAFF. DNA for the CDR3: TGCACGACGGCCGGGGACTCTGAAGCTTTCTTT.

The rearrangement uses TRBV7-2 and TRBJ1-1, with no clear D. This CDR3 contains 14 residues. Germline V gene sequence: CDR1 SGHTA, CDR2 FQGNSA. The V end lost 1 base, the J end lost 2 bases, and 8 bases lay between the germline ends. In nucleotides, the CDR3 is TGTGCCAGCAGCTTAGTATTAGCTAACACTGAAGCTTTCTTT. Protein: CASSLVLANTEAFF.

V is TRBV6-1 and J is TRBJ2-7; D gene uncertain. Germline V CDR1 and CDR2: MNHNS, SASEGT. The CDR3 covers 14 residues. V was cut by 1 base and J by 2 bases, with 9 bases left in between. CDR3 in DNA: TGTGCCAGCAGTGAAGTTGCAGAAACCTACGAGCAGTACTTC. Amino acid sequence: CASSEVAETYEQYF.

The gene calls are TRBV10-2 and TRBJ2-1; 11 positions match TRBD2. Germline CDR1 reads WSHSY; CDR2 reads SAAADI. Unmatched junction bases numbered 3, after V lost 8 bases and J lost 6 bases. The CDR3 is 13 amino acids. In DNA, the CDR3 is TGCGCCAGCGGAACTAGCGGGGGCAATGAGCAGTTCTTC. Its translation: CASGTSGGNEQFF.

The chain recombines TRBV9 with TRBJ2-7; TRBD1 matches at 7 bases. Unmatched junction bases numbered 1, after V lost 4 bases and J lost 0 bases. This CDR3 contains 13 residues. Germline V gene data show CDR1 as SGDLS and CDR2 as YYNGEE. The CDR3 coding sequence is TGTGCCAGCAGCAGGGACAGCTCCTACGAGCAGTACTTC. It translates to CASSRDSSYEQYF.

The chain joins TRBV10-3 to TRBJ1-2; possible D gene TRBD1, 5 bases. Germline V gives CDR1 ENHRY, CDR2 SYGVKD. V was shortened by 3 bases and J by 2 bases, with 7 bases between the two germline ends. The CDR3 loop spans 13 amino acids. The CDR3, as DNA: TGTGCCATCAGTGAACAGGAGAACTATGGCTACACCTTC. Protein sequence: CAISEQENYGYTF.